The 8 T cell receptor beta chains below come from one sample, sequenced in a study of blood T cell repertoires in COVID-19 (dated by TCRdb to 2020 to 2022). Library preparation employed the immunoSEQ multiplex PCR assay. TCRdb carries this immuneACCESS record with in-frame sequences only. Its versions omit some clonotypes, under half of them owing to an unresolved V gene in the studies checked, with the rest unexplained. This sample gives around 300,000 clones in total; roughly 89% of them show up just once. About 3% of the sample is taken by the ten largest. The specimen was peripheral blood. The receptors shown here come from a woman in her thirties with active or convalescent COVID-19.

The chain links TRBV19 to TRBJ1-1; 7 positions match TRBD1. Trimming cost V 3 bases and J 5 bases; bases outside gene matches: 6. Germline values: CDR1 LNHDA, CDR2 SQIVND (reference sequence). This CDR3 region has 14 residues. The DNA of the CDR3 is TGTGCCAGTAGTATTCATGGCAGGGGGACTGAAGCTTTCTTT. It specifies CASSIHGRGTEAFF.

This chain joins TRBV6-1 and TRBJ1-2, with D maybe TRBD1 (5 bases). The germline V and J ends were trimmed by 3 bases and 6 bases, with 20 bases remaining between them. The CDR3 consists of 16 residues. Germline-derived CDR1 and CDR2 are MNHNS and SASEGT. For the CDR3, the DNA is TGTGCCAGCAGTGATGCGGCGGCAGGGAATAGAGATGGCTACACCTTC. Amino acids: CASSDAAAGNRDGYTF.

V is TRBV12-3 or TRBV12-4 and J is TRBJ2-1; D ambiguous. V was cut by 7 bases and J by 6 bases, with 13 bases left in between. CDR3 size: 13 residues. CDR3 sequence (DNA): TGTGCCAGCAAATCCAGGCCGACCAATGAGCAGTTCTTC. Amino acids: CASKSRPTNEQFF.

The CDR3 nucleotides are TGTGCCAGCAGCTCGGGACAGGGGTCCTACGAGCAGTACTTC. Amino acids: CASSSGQGSYEQYF. The rearrangement uses TRBV6-2 or TRBV6-3 and TRBJ2-7; 10 bases map to TRBD1. Germline-derived CDR1 and CDR2 are MNHEY and SVGEGT. With 6 bases clipped from V and 1 base from J, the junction kept 3 bases outside the gene matches. The CDR3 is 14 amino acids.

This chain links TRBV10-3 with TRBJ1-5, with 7 bases aligning to TRBD1. This CDR3 has 14 amino acids. The germline CDR1 and CDR2 sequences are ENHRY and SYGVKD. The V and J ends lost 5 bases and 1 base, in that order; junction bases with no gene match: 2. The CDR3 coding sequence is TGTGCCATCAGTCAGGGGGTAAGCAATCAGCCCCAGCATTTT. This codes for CAISQGVSNQPQHF.

The chain has TRBV18 and TRBJ1-1, with D possibly TRBD1 on 5 matching bases. Germline CDR1 is KGHSH and CDR2 is LQKENI. This CDR3 spans 13 amino acids. Trimming removed 4 bases from V and 5 bases from J, with 11 bases in between. This chain's CDR3 is CASSLGGGTEAFF. For the CDR3, the DNA is TGTGCCAGCTCACTTGGGGGGGGTACTGAAGCTTTCTTT. The full variable domain, with the rest looked up from reference TRBV18 and TRBJ1-1, is NAGVMQNPRHLVRRRGQEARLRCSPMKGHSHVYWYRQLPEEGLKFMVYLQKENIIDESGMPKERFSAEFPKEGPSILRIQQVVRGDSAAYFCASSLGGGTEAFFGQGTRLTVV.

The chain joins TRBV4-3 to TRBJ1-6; D may be TRBD1 (5 bases). This CDR3 comprises 15 residues. Trimming left V 2 bases short and J 6 bases short, with 11 bases between. Germline CDR1 reads LGHNA; CDR2 reads YSLEER. The CDR3 protein is CASSQQGVTNSPLHF. The DNA of the CDR3 is TGCGCCAGCAGCCAACAAGGGGTGACTAATTCACCCCTCCACTTT.

The CDR3: CASSFLAGGQGASYEQYF. The DNA for the CDR3 is TGCGCCAGCAGCTTCCTAGCGGGGGGACAAGGGGCCTCCTACGAGCAGTACTTC. The gene calls are TRBV5-1 and TRBJ2-7, with 11 nucleotides matching TRBD2. CDR3 length: 18 residues. J lost 0 bases, V lost 2 bases, and 10 bases had no gene match. Germline CDR1 is SGHRS and CDR2 is YFSETQ.